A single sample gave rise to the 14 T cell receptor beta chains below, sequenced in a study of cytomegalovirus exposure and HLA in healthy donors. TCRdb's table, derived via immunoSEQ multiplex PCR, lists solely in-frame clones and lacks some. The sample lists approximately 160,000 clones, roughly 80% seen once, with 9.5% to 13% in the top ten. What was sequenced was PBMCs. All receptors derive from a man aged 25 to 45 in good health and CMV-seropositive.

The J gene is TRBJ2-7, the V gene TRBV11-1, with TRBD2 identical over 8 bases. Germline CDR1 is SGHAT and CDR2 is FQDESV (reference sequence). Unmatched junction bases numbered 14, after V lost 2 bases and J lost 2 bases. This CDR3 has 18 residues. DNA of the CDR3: TGTGCCAGCAGCTTAAGACGCGGATTCTTAGCGGGAACCTACGAGCAGTACTTC. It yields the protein CASSLRRGFLAGTYEQYF.

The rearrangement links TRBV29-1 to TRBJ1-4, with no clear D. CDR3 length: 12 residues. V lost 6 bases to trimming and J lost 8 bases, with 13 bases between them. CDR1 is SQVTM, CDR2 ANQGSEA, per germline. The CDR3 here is CSVRGRDEKLFF. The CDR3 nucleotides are TGCAGCGTGCGGGGTCGAGACGAAAAACTGTTTTTT.

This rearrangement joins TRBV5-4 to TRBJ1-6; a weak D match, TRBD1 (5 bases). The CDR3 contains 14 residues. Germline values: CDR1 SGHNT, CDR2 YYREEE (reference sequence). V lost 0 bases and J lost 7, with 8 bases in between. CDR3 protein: CASSLEQGNSPLHF. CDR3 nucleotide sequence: TGTGCCAGCAGCTTGGAGCAGGGAAATTCACCCCTCCACTTT. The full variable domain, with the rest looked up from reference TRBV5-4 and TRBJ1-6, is ETGVTQSPTHLIKTRGQQVTLRCSSQSGHNTVSWYQQALGQGPQFIFQYYREEENGRGNFPPRFSGLQFPNYSSELNVNALELDDSALYLCASSLEQGNSPLHFGNGTRLTVT.

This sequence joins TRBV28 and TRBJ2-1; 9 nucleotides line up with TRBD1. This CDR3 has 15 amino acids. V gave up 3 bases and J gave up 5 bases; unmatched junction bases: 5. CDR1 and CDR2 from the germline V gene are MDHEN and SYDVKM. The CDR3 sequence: CASSFSDRGDNEQFF. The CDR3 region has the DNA TGTGCCAGCAGTTTTAGCGACAGGGGGGACAATGAGCAGTTCTTC.

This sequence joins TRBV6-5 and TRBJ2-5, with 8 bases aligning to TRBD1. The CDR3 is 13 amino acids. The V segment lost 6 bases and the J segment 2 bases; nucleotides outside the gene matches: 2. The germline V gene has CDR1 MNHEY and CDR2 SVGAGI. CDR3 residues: CASSRDRQETQYF. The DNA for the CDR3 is TGTGCCAGCAGCAGGGACAGGCAAGAGACCCAGTACTTC.

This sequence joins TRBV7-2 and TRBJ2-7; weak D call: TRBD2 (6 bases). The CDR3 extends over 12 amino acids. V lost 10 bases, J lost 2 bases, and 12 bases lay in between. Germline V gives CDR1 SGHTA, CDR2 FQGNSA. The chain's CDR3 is CATAWEAYEQYF. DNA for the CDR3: TGTGCCACGGCATGGGAGGCCTACGAGCAGTACTTC.

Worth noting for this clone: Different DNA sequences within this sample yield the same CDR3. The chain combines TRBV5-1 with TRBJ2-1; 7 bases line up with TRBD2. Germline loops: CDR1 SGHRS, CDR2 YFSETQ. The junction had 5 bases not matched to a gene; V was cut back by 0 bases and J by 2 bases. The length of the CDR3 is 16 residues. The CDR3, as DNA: TGCGCCAGCAGCTTGGCGGGGGGAGGTGCCTACAATGAGCAGTTCTTC. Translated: CASSLAGGGAYNEQFF.

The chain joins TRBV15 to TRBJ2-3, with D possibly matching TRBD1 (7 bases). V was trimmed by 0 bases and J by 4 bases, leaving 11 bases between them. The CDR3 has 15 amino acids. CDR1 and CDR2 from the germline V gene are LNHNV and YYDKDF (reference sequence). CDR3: CATSRDRGVADTQYF. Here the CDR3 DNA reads TGTGCCACCAGCAGAGACAGGGGGGTCGCAGATACGCAGTATTTT. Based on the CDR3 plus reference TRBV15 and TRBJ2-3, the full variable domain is DAMVIQNPRYQVTQFGKPVTLSCSQTLNHNVMYWYQQKSSQAPKLLFHYYDKDFNNEADTPDNFQSRRPNTSFCFLDIRSPGLGDTAMYLCATSRDRGVADTQYFGPGTRLTVL.

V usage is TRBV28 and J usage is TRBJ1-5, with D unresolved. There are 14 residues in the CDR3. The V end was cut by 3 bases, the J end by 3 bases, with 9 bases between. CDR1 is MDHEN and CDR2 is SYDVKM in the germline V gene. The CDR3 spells CASSFEGDNQPQHF. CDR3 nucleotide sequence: TGTGCCAGCAGTTTTGAGGGAGACAATCAGCCCCAGCATTTT.

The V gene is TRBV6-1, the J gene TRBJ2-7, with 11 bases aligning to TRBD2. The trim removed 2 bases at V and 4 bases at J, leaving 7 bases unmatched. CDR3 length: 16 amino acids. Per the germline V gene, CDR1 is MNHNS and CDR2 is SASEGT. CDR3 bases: TGTGCCAGCAGTGAACCGGTGGGACTAGCGGATTACGAGCAGTACTTC. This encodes CASSEPVGLADYEQYF.

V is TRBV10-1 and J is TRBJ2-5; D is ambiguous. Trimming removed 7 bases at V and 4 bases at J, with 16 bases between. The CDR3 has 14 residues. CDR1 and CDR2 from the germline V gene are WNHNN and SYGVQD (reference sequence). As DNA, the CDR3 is TGCGCCAGCACCGGAGTGGGTCGGAGAGAGACCCAGTACTTC. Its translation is CASTGVGRRETQYF.

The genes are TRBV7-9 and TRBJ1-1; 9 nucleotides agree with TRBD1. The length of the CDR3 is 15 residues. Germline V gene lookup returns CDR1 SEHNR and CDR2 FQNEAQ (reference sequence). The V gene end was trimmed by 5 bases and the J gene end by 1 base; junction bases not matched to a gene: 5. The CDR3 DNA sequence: TGTGCCAGCAGCCGATCGGGACAGGGGAACACTGAAGCTTTCTTT. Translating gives CASSRSGQGNTEAFF.

DNA of the CDR3: TGTGCCTGTCAGGGACTAGCGGGCAATGAGCAGTTCTTC. It codes for CACQGLAGNEQFF. The V call is TRBV30, the J call TRBJ2-1; 12 bases line up with TRBD2. Germline CDR1 GTSNPN, CDR2 SVGIG (reference sequence). The CDR3 loop spans 13 amino acids. The ends lost 6 bases at V and 6 bases at J; junction bases unmatched: 3.

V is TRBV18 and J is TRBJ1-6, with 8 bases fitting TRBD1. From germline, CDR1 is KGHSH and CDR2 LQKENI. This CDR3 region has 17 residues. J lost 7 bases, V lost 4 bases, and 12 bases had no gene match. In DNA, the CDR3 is TGTGCCAGCTCACGTCAGTCTGGACAGGGACCGAATTCACCCCTCCACTTT. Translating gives CASSRQSGQGPNSPLHF.